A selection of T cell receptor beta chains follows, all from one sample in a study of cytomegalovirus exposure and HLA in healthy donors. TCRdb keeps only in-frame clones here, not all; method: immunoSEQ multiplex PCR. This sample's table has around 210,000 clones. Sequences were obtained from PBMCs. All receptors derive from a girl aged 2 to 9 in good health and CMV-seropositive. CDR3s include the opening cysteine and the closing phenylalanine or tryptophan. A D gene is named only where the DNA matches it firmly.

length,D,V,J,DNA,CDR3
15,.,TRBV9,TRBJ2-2,TGTGCCAGCAGCGCTTATAGCGGGAACACCGGGGAGCTGTTTTTT,CASSAYSGNTGELFF
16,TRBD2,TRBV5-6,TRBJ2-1,TGTGCCAGCAGCGCTTCTGGAGCGGGAGCTACCAATGAGCAGTTCTTC,CASSASGAGATNEQFF
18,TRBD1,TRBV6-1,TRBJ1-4,TGTGCCAGCAGTGAAGTGGGTGCCCCCGGGACAGAAAACGAAAAACTGTTTTTT,CASSEVGAPGTENEKLFF
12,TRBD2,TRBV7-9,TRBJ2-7,TGTGCCAGCAGCCGAACTAGCGACGAGCAGTACTTC,CASSRTSDEQYF
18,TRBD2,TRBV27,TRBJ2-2,TGTGCCAGCAGCCTGAATAGTCTAGCGGGATGGGGTGCCGGGGAGCTGTTTTTT,CASSLNSLAGWGAGELFF
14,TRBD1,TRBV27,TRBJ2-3,TGTGCCAGCAGTCACCAGGGGGCGAAAGATACGCAGTATTTT,CASSHQGAKDTQYF
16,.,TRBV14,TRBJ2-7,TGTGCCAGCAGCCCAAATTTCCCCCGATCGGGTGACGAGCAGTACTTC,CASSPNFPRSGDEQYF
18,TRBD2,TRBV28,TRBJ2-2,TGTGCCAGCAGTTTGTGGGAGAGGACTAGCGGGAATCCCGGGGAGCTGTTTTTT,CASSLWERTSGNPGELFF
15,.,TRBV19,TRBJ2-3,TGTGCCAGTAGTATGGGGGGGCAGGGCACAGATACGCAGTATTTT,CASSMGGQGTDTQYF
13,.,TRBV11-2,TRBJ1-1,TGTGCCAGCAGCCAGTGGCAGGGCACTGAAGCTTTCTTT,CASSQWQGTEAFF
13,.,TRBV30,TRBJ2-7,TGTGTCGTACGAGTAGGAGGGGCCTACGAGCAGTACTTC,CVVRVGGAYEQYF
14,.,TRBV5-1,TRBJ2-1,TGCGCCAGCCGAGCGCAAAGCTCCTACAATGAGCAGTTCTTC,CASRAQSSYNEQFF
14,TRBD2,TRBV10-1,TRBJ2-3,TGCGCCAGCAGTCGGGGGGTCGGAACAGATACGCAGTATTTT,CASSRGVGTDTQYF
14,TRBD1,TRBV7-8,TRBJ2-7,TGTGCCAGCAGCACAAGACAGGGACGCAACGAGCAGTACTTC,CASSTRQGRNEQYF
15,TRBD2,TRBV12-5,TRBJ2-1,TGTGCTAGTGGGCGTACTAGCGGGAGGATCTATGAGCAGTTCTTC,CASGRTSGRIYEQFF
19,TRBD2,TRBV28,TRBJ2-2,TGTGCCATCCCCCGGGGGGGGTCGTCTAGCGGGAGTCGCACCGGGGAGCTGTTTTTT,CAIPRGGSSSGSRTGELFF
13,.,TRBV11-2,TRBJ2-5,TGTGCCAGCAGCCCCTGGGGCGAAGAGACCCAGTACTTC,CASSPWGEETQYF
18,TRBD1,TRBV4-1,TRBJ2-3,TGCGCCAGCAGCCACTCCCAAGTACAGGGGATCGGAACAGATACGCAGTATTTT,CASSHSQVQGIGTDTQYF
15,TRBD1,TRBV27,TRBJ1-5,TGTGCCAGCAGGACAGGGATGATGGGTAATCAGCCCCAGCATTTT,CASRTGMMGNQPQHF
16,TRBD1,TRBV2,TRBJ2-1,TGTGCCAGCAGTGATTTAGGACAGGGGGCATACAATGAGCAGTTCTTC,CASSDLGQGAYNEQFF
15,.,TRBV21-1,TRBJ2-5,TGTGCCAGCAGCAAAAAAGGGGGCGCAGGGGAGACCCAGTACTTC,CASSKKGGAGETQYF
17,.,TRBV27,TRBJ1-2,TGTGCCAGCAGTATCCCTTCGCATACAGCACCTATCTATGGCTACACCTTC,CASSIPSHTAPIYGYTF
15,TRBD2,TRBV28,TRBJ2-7,TGTGCCAGCCCTCCTAGCGGGAGCCCGACCTACGAGCAGTACTTC,CASPPSGSPTYEQYF
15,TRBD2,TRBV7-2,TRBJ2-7,TGTGCCAGCAGCTTTACTAGCGGGATTGGTTACGAGCAGTACTTC,CASSFTSGIGYEQYF
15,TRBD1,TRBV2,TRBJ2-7,TGTGCCAGCAGTGCGCAGGGGGCAGCTAACTACGAGCAGTACTTC,CASSAQGAANYEQYF
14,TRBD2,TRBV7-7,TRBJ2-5,TGTGCCAGCAGCGCGACTAGCGGGGCCGAGACCCAGTACTTC,CASSATSGAETQYF
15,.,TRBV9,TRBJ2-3,TGTGCCAGCAGCGTAGGGGGCCTGAGCACAGATACGCAGTATTTT,CASSVGGLSTDTQYF
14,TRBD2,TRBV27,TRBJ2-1,TGTGCCAGCAGTTTACCGTGGACTAGCGGGGAGCAGTTCTTC,CASSLPWTSGEQFF
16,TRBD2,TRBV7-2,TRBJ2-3,TGTGCCAGCAGCCCTAGACTAGCGGGAAGCACAGATACGCAGTATTTT,CASSPRLAGSTDTQYF
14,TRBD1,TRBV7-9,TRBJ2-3,TGTGCCAGCAGCTCCGGACAGGGCAGGGATACGCAGTATTTT,CASSSGQGRDTQYF
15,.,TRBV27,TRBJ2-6,TGTGCCAGCAGTTTACAGGACACTGGGGCCAACGTCCTGACTTTC,CASSLQDTGANVLTF
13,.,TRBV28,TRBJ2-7,TGTGCCAGCAGAGCGGGACACCAATACGAGCAGTACTTC,CASRAGHQYEQYF
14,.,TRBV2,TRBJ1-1,TGTGCCAGCAGTGAGCGGGGAGGGGCAACTGAAGCTTTCTTT,CASSERGGATEAFF
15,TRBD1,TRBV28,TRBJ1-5,TGTGCCAGCACCTCGAGGGACAGGGCGAGATCGCCCCAGCATTTT,CASTSRDRARSPQHF
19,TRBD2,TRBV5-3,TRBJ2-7,TGTGCCAGAAGCTTCCGGGACACCGGGACTAGCGGGAGCTCCTACGAGCAGTACTTC,CARSFRDTGTSGSSYEQYF
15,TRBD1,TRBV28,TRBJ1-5,TGTGCCAGCAGTCACGGACAGGCTGGAAATCAGCCCCAGCATTTT,CASSHGQAGNQPQHF
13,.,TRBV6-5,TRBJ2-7,TGTGCCAGCAGTCTCGCGGTCGGCTACGAGCAGTACTTC,CASSLAVGYEQYF
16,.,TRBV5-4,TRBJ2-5,TGTGCCAGCAGCTTGGCGGACACCGGGTACCAAGAGACCCAGTACTTC,CASSLADTGYQETQYF
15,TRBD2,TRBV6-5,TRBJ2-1,TGTGCCAGCCGCCCGGGACTAGCGTACTACAATGAGCAGTTCTTC,CASRPGLAYYNEQFF
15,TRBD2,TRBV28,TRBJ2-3,TGTGCCAGCAGCCCGGGAGGTCCTAGCACAGATACGCAGTATTTT,CASSPGGPSTDTQYF
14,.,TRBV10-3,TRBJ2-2,TGTGCCATCAGTGAGGGACAGTTCACCGGGGAGCTGTTTTTT,CAISEGQFTGELFF
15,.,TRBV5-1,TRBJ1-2,TGCGCCAGCAGCCCGGGCGGGGAGGGAGGATTAAAACACACCTTC,CASSPGGEGGLKHTF